A selection of T cell receptor beta chains follows, all from one sample in a study of cytomegalovirus exposure and HLA in healthy donors. Here immunoSEQ multiplex PCR was the method, and the copy in TCRdb shows in-frame clones only, minus some. This table has 150,000 to 200,000 clones, over 75% appearing once. The source material was PBMCs. The receptor set was obtained from a male donor in good health and CMV-seronegative. Both conserved end residues are trimmed from each CDR3.

TRBV11-2	TRBJ1-3	ASSFPGPSGNTIY
TRBV11-2	TRBJ1-1	ASSWTGAFEAF
TRBV27	TRBJ2-7	ASRSAAYEQY
TRBV7-9	TRBJ1-2	ASGEVGYT
TRBV7-9	TRBJ2-3	ASSVGKTGTDTQY
TRBV5-5	TRBJ1-6	ASSLGQGARALH
TRBV5-1	TRBJ1-1	ASSLAGRGAEAF
TRBV4-3	TRBJ2-3	ASSHNTRVDTQY
TRBV7-9	TRBJ2-7	ASSSDSHGYEQY
TRBV4-2	TRBJ1-1	ASSQEGGSLLNTEAF
TRBV6-5	TRBJ2-4	ASSPPGRGNIQY
TRBV6-5	TRBJ1-2	ASTTRRLRYGYT
TRBV5-8	TRBJ2-5	ASSPDSRETQY
TRBV30	TRBJ2-2	AGGGDGGELF
TRBV2	TRBJ1-1	ASRKETGEISTEAF
TRBV12-5	TRBJ1-1	ASGEDRGYTEAF
TRBV27	TRBJ1-1	ASRRTGANTEAF
TRBV5-6	TRBJ1-4	ASSLVGGDPGRDEKLF
TRBV2	TRBJ1-2	ASNPPGTAYGYT
TRBV5-5	TRBJ1-4	ASSLLGAGGGKLF
TRBV6-1	TRBJ2-7	ASSEVGSTLSYEQY
TRBV11-2	TRBJ1-1	ASTPTGNTEAF
TRBV6-6	TRBJ2-7	ASRAGRHEQY
TRBV18	TRBJ2-3	ASSLQQDSTDTQY
TRBV6-6	TRBJ1-5	ASTPGVVNQPQH
TRBV28	TRBJ1-2	ASSLGGGYGYT
TRBV4-3	TRBJ2-7	ASSLTREGQGDYEQY
TRBV5-4	TRBJ2-2	ASSRRLAGVTGELF